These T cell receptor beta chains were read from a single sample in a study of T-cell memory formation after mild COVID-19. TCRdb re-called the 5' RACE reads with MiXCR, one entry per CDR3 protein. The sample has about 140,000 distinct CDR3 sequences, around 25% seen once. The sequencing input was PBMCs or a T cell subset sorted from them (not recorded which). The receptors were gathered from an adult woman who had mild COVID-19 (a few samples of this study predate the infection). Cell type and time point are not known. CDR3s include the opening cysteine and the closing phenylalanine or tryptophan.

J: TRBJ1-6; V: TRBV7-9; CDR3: CASRARGALNSPLHF
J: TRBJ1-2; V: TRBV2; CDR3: CASNHALGYGYTF
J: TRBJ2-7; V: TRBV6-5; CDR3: CASSYRLGLAYEQYF
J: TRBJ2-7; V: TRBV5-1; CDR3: CASSGTGTYEQYF
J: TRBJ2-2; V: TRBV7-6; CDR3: CASSGPTGTGELFF
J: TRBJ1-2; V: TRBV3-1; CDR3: CASSQAGVIRGYTF
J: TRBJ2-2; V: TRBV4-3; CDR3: CASRPGTGSPGELFF
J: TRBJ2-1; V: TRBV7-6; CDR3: CASRHMSYNEQFF
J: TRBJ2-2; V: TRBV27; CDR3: CASSVRLAGGPTGELFF
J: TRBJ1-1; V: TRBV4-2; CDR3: CASSHDSGNTEAFF
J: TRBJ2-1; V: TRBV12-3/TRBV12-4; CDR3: CASSLTRNNEQFF
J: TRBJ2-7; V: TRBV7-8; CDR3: CASSYYDSSYEQYF
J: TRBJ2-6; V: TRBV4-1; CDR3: CASSQEGTSGANVLTF
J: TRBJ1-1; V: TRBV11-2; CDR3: CASSLYGPNTEAFF
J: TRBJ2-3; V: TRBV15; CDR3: CATSRDMGVGGGLYTQYF
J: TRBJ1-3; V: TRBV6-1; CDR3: CASSPSTASGNTIYF
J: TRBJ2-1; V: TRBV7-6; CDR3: CASSPRTSGGLYNEQFF
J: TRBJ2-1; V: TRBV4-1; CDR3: CASSQVDLPSYNEQFF
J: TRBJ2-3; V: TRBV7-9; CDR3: CASSPSNPRDTQYF
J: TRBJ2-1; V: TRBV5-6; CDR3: CASSLVGADGNEQFF
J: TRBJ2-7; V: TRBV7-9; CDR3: CASSLGPGSYEQYF
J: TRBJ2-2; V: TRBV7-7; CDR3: CASSLSTGYQLTGELFF
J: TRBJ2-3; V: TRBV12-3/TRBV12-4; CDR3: CASSSNWRVGRNTQYF
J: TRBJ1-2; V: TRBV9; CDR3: CASSSTGSYTF
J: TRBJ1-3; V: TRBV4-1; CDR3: CASSQTPSGNTIYF
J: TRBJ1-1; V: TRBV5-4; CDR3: CASSFLDRGRTEAFF
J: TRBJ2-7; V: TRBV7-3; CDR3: CASSFGDSYEQYF
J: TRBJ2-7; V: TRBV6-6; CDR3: CASSYPDLSSYEQYF